These T cell receptor beta chains were read from a single sample in a study of T cell responses to AZD1222 COVID-19 vaccine. Method: immunoSEQ multiplex PCR; TCRdb's copy keeps in-frame clones and lacks some. The sample lists 150,000 or so clones; 85% to 90% were seen once. This material consisted of peripheral blood, taken on day 0 of AZD1222 vaccination. Receptors were obtained from an adult in good health. Both conserved end residues are part of each CDR3. D genes are given only for firm matches. Size is stated for part of the rows, as once, few or many counts, or as a class when the clone is expanded.

j_gene	abundance	v_gene	d_gene	CDR3nt	CDR3aa
TRBJ1-4	NA	TRBV7-9	NA	TGTGCCAGCAGCTGGGATAGTGTTGAAAAACTGTTTTTT	CASSWDSVEKLFF
TRBJ2-1	NA	TRBV9	TRBD1	TGTGCCAGCAGCGTGCAGGGGGTCCCGAATGAGCAGTTCTTC	CASSVQGVPNEQFF
TRBJ1-5	NA	TRBV18	NA	TGTGCCAGCTCACCATCATCCAATCAGCCCCAGCATTTT	CASSPSSNQPQHF
TRBJ2-7	few	TRBV30	NA	TGTGCCTGGAGGGGGACTGATGGCTACGAGCAGTACTTC	CAWRGTDGYEQYF
TRBJ2-7	NA	TRBV30	NA	TGTGCCTGGAGTGTACAGGCTCTCGAGCAGTACTTC	CAWSVQALEQYF
TRBJ2-7	NA	TRBV5-1	TRBD2	TGCGCCAGCAGCTTGGGACTAGCGGGAGAGGGCGAGCAGTACTTC	CASSLGLAGEGEQYF
TRBJ1-1	NA	TRBV12-3/TRBV12-4	NA	TGTGCCAGCAGTTTAGCAGGGGACACTGAAGCTTTCTTT	CASSLAGDTEAFF
TRBJ1-2	NA	TRBV12-5	TRBD1	TGTGCTAGTGGCCGGGACAGATCTAACTATGGCTACACCTTC	CASGRDRSNYGYTF
TRBJ2-2	NA	TRBV24-1	TRBD1	TGTGCCACCAGTGGACAGGGGGCGAGCACCGGGGAGCTGTTTTTT	CATSGQGASTGELFF
TRBJ1-4	NA	TRBV19	TRBD1	TGTGCCAGTAGTTCCCAGAAGGGGGCGCGGGAAAAACTGTTTTTT	CASSSQKGAREKLFF
TRBJ1-2	NA	TRBV10-2	NA	TGCGCCAGCAGTGAGTCCTGGCAGGGTTTTTATGGCTACACCTTC	CASSESWQGFYGYTF
TRBJ1-5	NA	TRBV28	NA	TGTGCCAGCAGGTCCTTGGGGGGGTTCAATCAGCCCCAGCATTTT	CASRSLGGFNQPQHF
TRBJ1-4	NA	TRBV2	NA	TGTGCCAGCCGAGGGGAAGCTAATGAAAAACTGTTTTTT	CASRGEANEKLFF
TRBJ1-6	NA	TRBV11-2	NA	TGTGCCAGCAGCTCCCCCCGGGGCCAGTCTAATTCACCCCTCCACTTT	CASSSPRGQSNSPLHF
TRBJ2-1	once	TRBV6-2/TRBV6-3	TRBD2	TGTGCCAGCAGTTACTTCCTAGCGGGAGAAAATGAGCAGTTCTTC	CASSYFLAGENEQFF
TRBJ2-2	NA	TRBV5-1	NA	TGCGCCAGCAGCTTGGGAGGGAACACCGGGGAGCTGTTTTTT	CASSLGGNTGELFF
TRBJ2-3	NA	TRBV7-3	NA	TGTGCCAGCAGCTTAACGTCAAGCACAGATACGCAGTATTTT	CASSLTSSTDTQYF
TRBJ1-1	once	TRBV6-2/TRBV6-3	NA	TGTGCCAGCAGTTACAATACAGGGACCGAAGCTTTCTTT	CASSYNTGTEAFF
TRBJ2-7	NA	TRBV18	NA	TGTGCCAGCTCACCACCGGGACTCAAACTCTACGAGCAGTACTTC	CASSPPGLKLYEQYF
TRBJ2-3	once	TRBV19	TRBD2	TGTGCCAGTAGCCTACTAGCGGGAGGATTTGGAGATACGCAGTATTTT	CASSLLAGGFGDTQYF
TRBJ2-1	NA	TRBV14	NA	TGTGCCAGCAGCCAAGGATTCCAGCAAGCCTACAATGAGCAGTTCTTC	CASSQGFQQAYNEQFF
TRBJ2-3	NA	TRBV6-1	TRBD1	TGTGCTACACGCGGTGGGACAGGGCTCACAGATACGCAGTATTTT	CATRGGTGLTDTQYF
TRBJ2-3	NA	TRBV24-1	TRBD1	TGTGCCACCAGTGGACAGGGGAGCACAGATACGCAGTATTTT	CATSGQGSTDTQYF
TRBJ1-5	few	TRBV5-1	NA	TGCGCCAGCAGCTTGGTTTCAGGAGGGTATCAGCCCCAGCATTTT	CASSLVSGGYQPQHF
TRBJ2-1	NA	TRBV12-5	NA	TGTGCTAGTGGCCTCGACGCCGTGGGTGAGCAGTTCTTC	CASGLDAVGEQFF
TRBJ2-7	NA	TRBV3-1/TRBV3-2	NA	TGTGCCAGCAGCCAAGGTGCGGGGGCGCCCCACGAGCAGTACTTC	CASSQGAGAPHEQYF
TRBJ2-1	NA	TRBV3-1/TRBV3-2	NA	TGTGCCAGCAGCCAAGGGAGGTCCAACAATGAGCAGTTCTTC	CASSQGRSNNEQFF
TRBJ2-1	NA	TRBV6-4	TRBD1	TGTGCCAGCAGTAGGGGACAGGGATTCTCCTACAATGAGCAGTTCTTC	CASSRGQGFSYNEQFF
TRBJ1-1	NA	TRBV5-4	NA	TGTGCCAGCAGCTTGTCCAGATTTCTGAACACTGAAGCTTTCTTT	CASSLSRFLNTEAFF
TRBJ2-2	NA	TRBV7-3	TRBD2	TGTGCCAGCAGCTTAACGGCCGAGCGGGAGGGCCGAGGCGGGGAGCTGTTTTTT	CASSLTAEREGRGGELFF
TRBJ1-1	NA	TRBV10-3	NA	TGTGCCGCAAAGGCTGGGGTGAACACTGAAGCTTTCTTT	CAAKAGVNTEAFF
TRBJ1-1	NA	TRBV7-9	TRBD1	TGTGCCAGCAGCTTATGGGACAGGGCCACTGAAGCTTTCTTT	CASSLWDRATEAFF
TRBJ2-2	NA	TRBV7-2	NA	TGTGCCAGCAGCTTACTACGCGGTACCGGGGAGCTGTTTTTT	CASSLLRGTGELFF
TRBJ1-1	NA	TRBV11-2	NA	TGTGCCAGCAGCAGCTGGACGGAGGAAGCTTTCTTT	CASSSWTEEAFF
TRBJ2-1	NA	TRBV7-2	NA	TGTGCCAGCAGCCCCGTTAGGGGGGGACTCAACTCCTACAATGAGCAGTTCTTC	CASSPVRGGLNSYNEQFF
TRBJ2-7	many	TRBV7-3	TRBD2	TGTGCCAGCAGCTTAGGCGGGGGACGCGAGCAGTACTTC	CASSLGGGREQYF
TRBJ1-4	NA	TRBV18	NA	TGTGCCAGCTCATCTGGGGCCGGTCGAGGGCAGGGGCTCCGAGATGAAAAACTGTTTTTT	CASSSGAGRGQGLRDEKLFF
TRBJ2-4	NA	TRBV6-2/TRBV6-3	TRBD2	TGTGCCAGCAGTTACGGGGGGGAAAACATTCAGTACTTC	CASSYGGENIQYF
TRBJ2-1	NA	TRBV19	NA	TGTGCCAGTAGTTTGCACAATGAGCAGTTCTTC	CASSLHNEQFF
TRBJ2-3	once	TRBV15	NA	TGTGCCACCAGCACGGGATCCGGCACAGATACGCAGTATTTT	CATSTGSGTDTQYF
TRBJ2-5	NA	TRBV19	NA	TGTGCCAGTAGTACAGGGGCTAGCGGAGAGACCCAGTACTTC	CASSTGASGETQYF
TRBJ1-6	NA	TRBV30	NA	TGTGCCTGGAGTGTACGCGGCAGGGTGGGGATTCGAGATAATTCACCCCTCCACTTT	CAWSVRGRVGIRDNSPLHF
TRBJ1-4	NA	TRBV5-1	NA	TGCGCCAGCAGCTTACGCCGTTTGAATGAAAAACTGTTTTTT	CASSLRRLNEKLFF
TRBJ2-5	NA	TRBV6-1	NA	TGTGCCAGCAGTGAAGGTCTAGCCGAGACCCAGTACTTC	CASSEGLAETQYF
TRBJ2-2	NA	TRBV6-5	TRBD1	TGTGCCAGCACCAGGGACAGCAACACCGGGGAGCTGTTTTTT	CASTRDSNTGELFF